The text below deals with one T cell receptor (beta chain). This clonotype has ten or more counts. This clone's antigen is unknown. Base qualities are not provided; no much larger clone lies one nucleotide away. The data are from a study of spatial heterogeneity in lung cancer (dated by TCRdb to the late 2010s). About the full investigation: Beta-chain transcripts were consistently detected in greater numbers than alpha-chain transcripts, which likely reflected higher beta-chain transcript abundance. In the raw uncorrected reads, each unique combination of TCR and UMI appeared more than ten times on average. In non-small cell lung cancer, the study made a quantitative comparison of TCR alpha and beta repertoires among multiple tumor regions, matched nontumor lung and blood. The study linked features of the TCR repertoire to counts of nonsynonymous mutations, which were determined by whole-exome sequencing of tumor tissue. Both alpha and beta chains were TCR-sequenced in 210 or so tumor regions, fewer than 80 matched nontumor lung samples and roughly 50 PBMC samples obtained at surgery. Study-wide findings and limitations: Ubiquitous expanded tumor TCRs were detected in blood more often at tumor resection than at routine follow-up. Confirming at a functional level the hypothesis that regional TCRs recognize regional mutations was considered to require additional single-cell paired TCR alpha and beta sequencing.

The CDR3 runs 18 amino acids, cysteine and phenylalanine included. Only the CDR3 portion is preserved as DNA: 54 bases, with reading frame beginning at the first base. CDR1 and CDR2 (MGHRA, YSYEKL) derive from the germline V gene. V and J lose 4 bases and 2 bases, and a span of 21 bases separates them. The library was obtained by 5' RACE. Sequenced using a NextSeq 500. The TCR library protocol attached a unique molecular identifier to each TCR cDNA molecule to allow correction of PCR and sequencing errors. In the paper's pipeline: TCR identification, UMI-based error correction and CDR3 extraction were all carried out with Decombinator tools. Expanded TCRs were defined as those above a frequency of 2 per 1,000, corresponding to the top 1% of the tumor frequency distribution. Renyi diversity was computed with the R vegan package after each repertoire had been subsampled 100 times to 5,000 TCRs. CDR3 similarity networks were constructed using string-kernel similarity of amino acid triplets, with links drawn between CDR3s whose pairwise similarity was above 0.82. The public reads were reanalyzed by TCRdb: fastp trimming at Q25, MiXCR alignment, in-frame beta chains only. Entries that share a CDR3 protein sequence are merged under the most common genes and DNA. It is TCRdb's table, rather than the study itself, that gives the V and J calls and clone size. The sample table shows about 24,000 distinct CDR3 sequences, and approximately 3.3% are seen once. Clones ranked in the top ten supply about 30% of the sample.

The label giving this sample's time point can be read as: sample taken at primary tumor resection. For TCR sequencing, whole RNA was extracted from tumor and nontumor lung tissue, or from cryopreserved PBMC samples, and no cell sorting was done. Donors were under 95 patients with early-stage, untreated non-small cell lung cancer from the lung TRACERx cohort. A patient was chosen for TCR sequencing only when enough RNA was available from at least two tumor regions. The receptor was isolated from a female donor with early-stage non-small cell lung cancer. The V and J segments used are TRBV4-1 and TRBJ2-1; the D assignment is uncertain and may be TRBD1 or TRBD2, with 6 bases supporting each. The sample consisted of PBMCs, taken at surgery. Read as DNA, the sequence is TGCGCCAGCAGCCCGCTTGGAGGGGGAGTTGCTACCTACAATGAGCAGTTCTTC. Its protein is CASSPLGGGVATYNEQFF.